This T cell receptor (beta chain) is from a study of T cells and copy number aberrations in small-cell lung cancer. Sequenced by immunoSEQ multiplex PCR; TCRdb stores in-frame clones only, minus some. The repertoire includes 3,000 or so clones, about nine tenths of them detected once, and under 5% sits in the top ten. Trimming removed 3 bases from V and 2 bases from J, with 14 bases in between. The CDR3 sequence is 17 residues long. Germline V gene data show CDR1 as SGHDN and CDR2 as FVKESK. Each donor had smoking or heavy second-hand smoke exposure. The gene calls are TRBV14 and TRBJ2-6; no clear D. The receptor was isolated from a middle-aged man with small cell lung cancer. Sequenced input: normal tissue next to the tumor. CDR3 sequence: CASSHQVGPTGANVLTF. The CDR3 DNA reads as TGTGCCAGCAGCCACCAAGTTGGCCCTACTGGGGCCAACGTCCTGACTTTC.